The clone carrying this T cell receptor (beta chain) has only a few counts. CDR1 and CDR2 (germline): DFQATT, SNEGSKA (reference sequence). The ends were cut back, 2 bases at V and 5 bases at J, with 16 bases in the middle. This CDR3 region has 14 residues. This sample stems from a study of CD8 T cells in Susac syndrome. Turning to the study itself: Treatment at blood withdrawal was none, corticosteroids, or intravenous immunoglobulin alone in Susac syndrome patients.

With random hexamers, reverse transcription was performed on about 0.5 to 1 ug of RNA. Amplification of TCR beta CDR3 used immunoSEQ multiplex PCR across 54 Vbeta and 13 Jbeta. MiXCR was run by TCRdb on the immunoSEQ multiplex PCR reads, yielding one entry per CDR3 protein. The sample includes tens of thousands of distinct CDR3 sequences, roughly 95% of them seen just once. The TCR was taken from a human donor with Susac syndrome. V usage is TRBV20-1 and J usage is TRBJ2-7, with D perhaps TRBD1 or TRBD2 (5 bases each). Sample: CD8+ T cells from PBMCs. This CDR3 is CSARSGTEPNEQYF. As DNA, the CDR3 is TGCAGTGCTAGAAGTGGGACCGAGCCTAACGAGCAGTACTTC.